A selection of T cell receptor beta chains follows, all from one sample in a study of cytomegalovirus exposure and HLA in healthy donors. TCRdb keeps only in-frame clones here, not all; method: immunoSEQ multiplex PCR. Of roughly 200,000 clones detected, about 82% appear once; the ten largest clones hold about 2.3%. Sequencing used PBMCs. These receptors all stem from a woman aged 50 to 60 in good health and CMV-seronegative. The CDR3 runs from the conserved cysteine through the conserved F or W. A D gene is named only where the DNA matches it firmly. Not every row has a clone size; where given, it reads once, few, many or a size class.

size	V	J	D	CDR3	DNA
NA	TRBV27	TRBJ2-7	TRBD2	CASSSSAGSGRRPYEQYF	TGTGCCAGCAGTTCCTCGGCGGGAAGCGGGAGACGACCCTACGAGCAGTACTTC
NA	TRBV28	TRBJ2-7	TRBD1	CASSGAGTGNDEQYF	TGTGCCAGCAGTGGAGCCGGGACAGGGAACGACGAGCAGTACTTC
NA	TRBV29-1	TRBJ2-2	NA	CSVVRGDNTGELFF	TGCAGCGTTGTGCGGGGCGATAACACCGGGGAGCTGTTTTTT
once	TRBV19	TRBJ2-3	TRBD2	CASSSPPGLGTSTDTQYF	TGTGCCAGTAGTTCGCCGCCGGGACTAGGGACTAGCACAGATACGCAGTATTTT
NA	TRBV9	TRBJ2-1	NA	CASSVGVAEYNEQFF	TGTGCCAGCAGCGTAGGGGTAGCGGAGTACAATGAGCAGTTCTTC
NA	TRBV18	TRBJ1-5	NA	CASSQDAGTQPQHF	TGTGCCAGCTCACAAGACGCCGGGACACAGCCCCAGCATTTT
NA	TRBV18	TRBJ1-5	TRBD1	CASSRAGGSNQPQHF	TGTGCCAGCTCACGGGCAGGGGGGAGCAATCAGCCCCAGCATTTT
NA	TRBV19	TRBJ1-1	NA	CASSISGRGNTEAFF	TGTGCCAGTAGTATTTCCGGGCGGGGGAACACTGAAGCTTTCTTT
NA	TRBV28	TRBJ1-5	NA	CASTVIQGSDQPQHF	TGTGCCAGCACCGTCATACAGGGTTCGGATCAGCCCCAGCATTTT
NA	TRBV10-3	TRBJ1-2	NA	CAISEFEDIYGYTF	TGTGCCATCAGTGAGTTTGAGGACATCTATGGCTACACCTTC
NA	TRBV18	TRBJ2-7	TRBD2	CASSRTSGRAYEQYF	TGTGCCAGCTCCAGGACTAGCGGGAGGGCCTACGAGCAGTACTTC